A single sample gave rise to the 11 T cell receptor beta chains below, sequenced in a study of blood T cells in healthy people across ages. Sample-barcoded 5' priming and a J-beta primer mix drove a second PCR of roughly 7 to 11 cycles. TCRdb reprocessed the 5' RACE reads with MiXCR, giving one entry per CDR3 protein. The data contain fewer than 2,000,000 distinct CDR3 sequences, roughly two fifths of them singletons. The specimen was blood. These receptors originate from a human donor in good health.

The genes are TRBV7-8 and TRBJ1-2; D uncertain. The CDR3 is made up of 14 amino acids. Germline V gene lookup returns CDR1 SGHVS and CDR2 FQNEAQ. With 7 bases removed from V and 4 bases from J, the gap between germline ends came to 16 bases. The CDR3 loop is CASTPNQRFYGYTF. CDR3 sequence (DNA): TGTGCCAGCACCCCGAACCAAAGATTCTATGGCTACACCTTC.

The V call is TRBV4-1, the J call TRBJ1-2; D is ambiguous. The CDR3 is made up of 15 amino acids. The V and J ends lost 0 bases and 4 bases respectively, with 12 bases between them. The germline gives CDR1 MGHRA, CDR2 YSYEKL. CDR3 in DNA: TGCGCCAGCAGCCAAGAGGGCGCCAGGCTCTATGGCTACACCTTC. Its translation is CASSQEGARLYGYTF.

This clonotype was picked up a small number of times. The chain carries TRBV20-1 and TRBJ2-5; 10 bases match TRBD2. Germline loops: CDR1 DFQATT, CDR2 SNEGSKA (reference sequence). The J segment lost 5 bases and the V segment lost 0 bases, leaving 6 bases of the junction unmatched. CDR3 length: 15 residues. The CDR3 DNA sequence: TGCAGTGCTAGAGACCCAAAACTAGCGGGGGAGACCCAGTACTTC. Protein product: CSARDPKLAGETQYF.

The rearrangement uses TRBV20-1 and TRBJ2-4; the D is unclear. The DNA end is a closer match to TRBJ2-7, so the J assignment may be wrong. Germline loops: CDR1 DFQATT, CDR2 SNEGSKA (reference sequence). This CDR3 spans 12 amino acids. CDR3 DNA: TGCAGTGCTAGATGGGCTGGTTACGAGCAGTACTTC. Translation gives CSARWAGYEQYF.

The CDR3 loop is CASSLMRGAQYF. The CDR3 DNA reads as TGTGCCAGCAGCTTAATGAGGGGGGCGCAGTATTTT. The V call is TRBV7-3, the J call TRBJ2-3; D is perhaps TRBD1 or TRBD2 (6 bases each). This CDR3 contains 12 residues. V shed 1 base and J shed 10 bases, with 9 bases lying between them. CDR1 and CDR2 from the germline V gene are SGHTA and FQGTGA.

CDR3 protein: CATTRTGLPGETQYF. The DNA of the CDR3 is TGTGCCACCACCCGTACCGGGCTACCGGGAGAGACCCAGTACTTC. J is TRBJ2-5 and V is TRBV15, with D hard to call. This CDR3 is built from 15 residues. The V and J ends lost 7 bases and 4 bases respectively, with 19 bases between them. In germline, CDR1 is LNHNV, CDR2 YYDKDF (reference sequence). The full variable domain, rest sourced from reference TRBV15 and TRBJ2-5, is DAMVIQNPRYQVTQFGKPVTLSCSQTLNHNVMYWYQQKSSQAPKLLFHYYDKDFNNEADTPDNFQSRRPNTSFCFLDIRSPGLGDTAMYLCATTRTGLPGETQYFGPGTRLLVL.

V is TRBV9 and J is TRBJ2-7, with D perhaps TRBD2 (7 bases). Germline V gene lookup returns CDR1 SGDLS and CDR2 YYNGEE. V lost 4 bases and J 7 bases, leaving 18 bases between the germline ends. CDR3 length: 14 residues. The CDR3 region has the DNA TGTGCCAGCAGCAAGGGGGGGGATCTTTATGAGCAGTACTTC. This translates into CASSKGGDLYEQYF.

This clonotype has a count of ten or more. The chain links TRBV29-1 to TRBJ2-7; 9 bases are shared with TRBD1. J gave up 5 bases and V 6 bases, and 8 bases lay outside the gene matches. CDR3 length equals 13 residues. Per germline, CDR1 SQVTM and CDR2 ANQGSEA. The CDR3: CSVGRTGVDEQYF. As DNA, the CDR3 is TGCAGCGTGGGCAGGACAGGGGTCGACGAGCAGTACTTC.

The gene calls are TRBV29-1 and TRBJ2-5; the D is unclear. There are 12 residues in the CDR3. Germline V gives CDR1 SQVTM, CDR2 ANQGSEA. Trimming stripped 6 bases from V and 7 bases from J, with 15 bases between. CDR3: CSVAITYRTQYF. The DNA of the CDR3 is TGCAGCGTGGCCATCACATACCGGACCCAGTACTTC.

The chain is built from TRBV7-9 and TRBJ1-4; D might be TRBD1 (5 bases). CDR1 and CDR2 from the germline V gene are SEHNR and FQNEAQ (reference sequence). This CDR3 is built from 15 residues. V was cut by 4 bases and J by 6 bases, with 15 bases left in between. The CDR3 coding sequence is TGTGCCAGCAGCTCCGGGGGAAGCTCGGATGAAAAACTGTTTTTT. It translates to CASSSGGSSDEKLFF.

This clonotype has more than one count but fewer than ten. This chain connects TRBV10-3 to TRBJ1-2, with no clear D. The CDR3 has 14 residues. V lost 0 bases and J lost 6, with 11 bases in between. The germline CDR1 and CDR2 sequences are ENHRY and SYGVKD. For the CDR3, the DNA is TGTGCCATCAGTGAGTCCGGGGAAGTGAATGGCTACACCTTC. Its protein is CAISESGEVNGYTF.